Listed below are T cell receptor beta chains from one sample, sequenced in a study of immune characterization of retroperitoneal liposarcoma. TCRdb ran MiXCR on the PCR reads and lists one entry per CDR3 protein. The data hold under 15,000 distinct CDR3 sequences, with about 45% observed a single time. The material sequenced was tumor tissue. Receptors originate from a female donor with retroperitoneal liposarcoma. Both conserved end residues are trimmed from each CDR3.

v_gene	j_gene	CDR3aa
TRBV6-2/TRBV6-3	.	ASSFNDRQISYEQY
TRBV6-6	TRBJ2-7	ASSYGPSGSYEQY
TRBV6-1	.	ATRNRDSSYNEQY
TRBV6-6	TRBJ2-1	ASSSRRKLAGYNEQF
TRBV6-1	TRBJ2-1	ASSYGGGRSSYNEQY
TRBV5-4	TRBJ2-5	ASSLAGAGETQY
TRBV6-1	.	ASSYRVGNEQY
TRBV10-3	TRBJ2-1	AIKDSISPYEQF
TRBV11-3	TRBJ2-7	ASSLGGEGLRTYEQY
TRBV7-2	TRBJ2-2	ASSFWGATGELF
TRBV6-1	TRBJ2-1	ASSPRTSNYNEQF
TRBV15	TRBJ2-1	ATKEQGLGHNEQF
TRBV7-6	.	ASSLVNSAGYYEQY
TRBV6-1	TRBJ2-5	ASSEEPDSRYTEQY
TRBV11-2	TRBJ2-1	ASSSVWGSSYEQD
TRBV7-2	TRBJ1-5	ASSSGGPEH
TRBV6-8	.	ASMGVNYEQY
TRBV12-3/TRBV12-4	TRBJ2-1	ASSLDWLPYEQF
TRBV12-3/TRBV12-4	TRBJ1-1	ASSPKGWVGGTEAF
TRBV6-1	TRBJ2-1	ASSVSGTSGYEQF
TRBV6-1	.	ASRRQGAISYNEQY
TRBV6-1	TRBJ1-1	ASTEGGRAF
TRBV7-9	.	ASSLEVRGYEQY
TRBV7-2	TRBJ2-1	ASSRTSSSYNEQF
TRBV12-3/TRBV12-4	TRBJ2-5	ASSPGLAGGPRQY
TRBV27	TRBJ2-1	ASTKAGGNEQF
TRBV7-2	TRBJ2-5	ASSSLPGSTNQETQY
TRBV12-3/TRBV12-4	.	ASSFLVNNEQY
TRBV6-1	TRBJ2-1	ASSEVAGNENEQF
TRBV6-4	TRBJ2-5	ASSDRRERRQETQY
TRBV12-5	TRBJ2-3	ASALSVKAGEADTQY
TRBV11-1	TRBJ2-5	ASSSRDDETQY
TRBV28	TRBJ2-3	ASSLSGSTDTQY
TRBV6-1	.	ASSRGTSGDQETQY
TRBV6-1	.	ASRVDRTQETQY
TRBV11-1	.	ASSLASLPGTGDYEQY
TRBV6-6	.	ASSYQGAGDEQY
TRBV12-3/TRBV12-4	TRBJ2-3	ASTLRGPGDTQY
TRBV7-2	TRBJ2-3	ASSSGTIRLTDTQY
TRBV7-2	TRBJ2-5	ASSLDGPGRGRNNEQY
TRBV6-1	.	ASQTSGSLYEQY